The 6 T cell receptor beta chains in this list originate from one sample, sequenced in a study of blood T cells in healthy people across ages. Primed by a sample-barcoded 5' primer and a J-beta primer mix, a second PCR proceeded for 7 to 11 cycles. MiXCR was run by TCRdb on the 5' RACE reads, yielding one entry per CDR3 protein. The sample records around 1.1 million distinct CDR3 sequences, about two fifths being singletons. Material for sequencing was blood. Every receptor here comes from a man between 18 and 35 years old in good health.

This clonotype was recorded a few times. The J gene is TRBJ2-1, the V gene TRBV20-1; the match to TRBD1 covers 8 bases. V shed 5 bases, J shed 10 bases, and the junction held 1 base outside the gene matches. Germline CDR1 and CDR2: DFQATT and SNEGSKA (reference sequence). The CDR3 has 10 amino acids. CDR3 sequence (DNA): TGCAGTGCTTGGGACAGGGAGCAGTTCTTC. As protein: CSAWDREQFF.

The V and J genes are TRBV29-1 and TRBJ1-2; 9 bases agree with TRBD1. V dropped 5 bases and J dropped 8; count of bases not matched to a gene: 6. The CDR3 has 12 amino acids. Germline V gives CDR1 SQVTM, CDR2 ANQGSEA. The CDR3 DNA reads as TGCAGCGTTCCGGGACAGGGCTTGGGCTACACCTTC. It is translated as CSVPGQGLGYTF.

The genes are TRBV20-1 and TRBJ2-3; possibly TRBD2 for D (5 bases). The germline V and J ends were trimmed by 1 base and 1 base, with 12 bases remaining between them. CDR3 length: 15 amino acids. CDR1 DFQATT and CDR2 SNEGSKA come from the germline V gene (reference sequence). Written as DNA, the CDR3 is TGCAGTGCTAGAGCCGGAGGTAGCGGCACAGATACGCAGTATTTT. Translated, it gives CSARAGGSGTDTQYF.

V is TRBV5-6 and J is TRBJ1-2; maybe TRBD1 (5 bases). The CDR3 spans 14 residues. CDR1 is SGHDT, CDR2 YYEEEE, per germline. The germline V and J ends were trimmed by 2 bases and 0 bases, with 8 bases remaining between them. The CDR3 DNA sequence: TGTGCCAGCAGCTTTGGACAATCTAACTATGGCTACACCTTC. Residues: CASSFGQSNYGYTF.

This rearrangement joins TRBV7-2 to TRBJ2-1; 9 bases match TRBD2. The germline V gene has CDR1 SGHTA and CDR2 FQGNSA. J gave up 1 base and V 3 bases, and 13 bases lay outside the gene matches. The CDR3 is 19 amino acids. CDR3 DNA: TGTGCCAGCAGCTTTCCTGGCAGTAGCGGGGGAATGTCCTACAATGAGCAGTTCTTC. The encoded protein is CASSFPGSSGGMSYNEQFF.

In this sample, this clonotype turned up a few times. The chain recombines TRBV6-6 with TRBJ1-2; 12 bases are shared with TRBD1. Losses at the gene ends were 5 bases for V and 5 bases for J; bases not matched to a gene: 9. This CDR3 contains 16 residues. Germline V CDR1 and CDR2: MNHNY, SVGAGI (reference sequence). The CDR3 loop reads CASSKAGTGGRYGYTF. CDR3 coding DNA: TGTGCCAGCAGTAAAGCCGGGACAGGGGGCAGATATGGCTACACCTTC.